The rows below give T cell receptor beta chains drawn from one sample of a study of blood T cell repertoires in COVID-19. The method was immunoSEQ multiplex PCR; TCRdb's version includes in-frame clones alone and lacks a portion of them. The sample holds under 550,000 clones; about 87% are singletons and the top ten take around 0.92%. The sample taken for sequencing was peripheral blood. The receptor set was obtained from a man between 18 and 35 years old with COVID-19, enrolled during active disease. CDR3s include the opening cysteine and the closing phenylalanine or tryptophan. D genes are given only for firm matches. The listing skips clone size in some rows; elsewhere it reads once, few, many or a size class.

cdr3_aa cdr3_nt d_call v_call cdr3_length j_call clone_size
CSALRVLAQFF TGCAGTGCCCTGAGGGTGTTAGCTCAGTTCTTC . TRBV20-1 11 TRBJ2-1 .
CASSQDRVRDTGELFF TGTGCCAGCAGCCAAGACAGGGTTCGGGACACCGGGGAGCTGTTTTTT . TRBV4-2 16 TRBJ2-2 once
CASSEGPSGGASRETQYF TGTGCCAGCAGTGAAGGTCCTAGCGGGGGGGCGTCAAGGGAGACCCAGTACTTC TRBD2 TRBV6-1 18 TRBJ2-5 .
CASSSQTGLYNEQFF TGTGCCAGCAGCTCTCAAACAGGGTTATACAATGAGCAGTTCTTC . TRBV7-2 15 TRBJ2-1 .
CASSLAGTGIYGYTF TGTGCCAGTAGTCTCGCCGGGACAGGGATCTATGGCTACACCTTC TRBD1 TRBV19 15 TRBJ1-2 .
CAISESNNRVQQYF TGTGCCATCAGTGAGTCCAATAATCGGGTTCAGCAGTACTTC . TRBV10-3 14 TRBJ2-7 .
CSVAGVATNEKLFF TGCAGCGTTGCAGGGGTTGCAACTAATGAAAAACTGTTTTTT . TRBV29-1 14 TRBJ1-4 once
CASSRTSYNQETQYF TGTGCCAGTAGTAGGACTAGCTATAATCAAGAGACCCAGTACTTC TRBD2 TRBV19 15 TRBJ2-5 .
CASSPSGVKTQYF TGTGCCAGCAGCCCCAGCGGGGTGAAAACCCAGTACTTC TRBD2 TRBV7-9 13 TRBJ2-5 .
CASSAGGDGYYEQYF TGTGCCAGCAGCGCCGGGGGGGACGGCTACTACGAGCAGTACTTC TRBD2 TRBV9 15 TRBJ2-7 .
CASSFDSWVNEQFF TGTGCCAGCAGCTTCGACAGTTGGGTCAATGAGCAGTTCTTC . TRBV6-4 14 TRBJ2-1 .
CASSSLQGRTGELFF TGTGCCAGCAGTTCCCTACAGGGTCGGACCGGGGAGCTGTTTTTT . TRBV6-5 15 TRBJ2-2 .
CASSWGGGRADTQYF TGTGCCAGCAGTTGGGGCGGGGGAAGGGCAGATACGCAGTATTTT TRBD2 TRBV6-5 15 TRBJ2-3 .
CASSSTFEAFF TGTGCCAGCAGCTCTACTTTTGAAGCTTTCTTT . TRBV3-1/TRBV3-2 11 TRBJ1-1 many
CSGFTNEAFF TGCAGCGGATTCACTAATGAAGCTTTCTTT . TRBV29-1 10 TRBJ1-1 .
CASSPRDFFSYNEQFF TGTGCCAGCAGCCCCAGGGATTTCTTCTCCTACAATGAGCAGTTCTTC . TRBV7-7 16 TRBJ2-1 .
CSVGHRAPSGANVLTF TGCAGCGTTGGTCACAGGGCCCCCTCTGGGGCCAACGTCCTGACTTTC . TRBV29-1 16 TRBJ2-6 .
CASRTGVNSPLHF TGTGCCAGCAGGACAGGTGTAAATTCACCCCTCCACTTT . TRBV7-9 13 TRBJ1-6 .
CASSTSTTAYEQYF TGTGCCAGCAGCACCTCAACTACCGCCTACGAGCAGTACTTC . TRBV7-9 14 TRBJ2-7 many
CASSLFPDTTRGGGELFF TGTGCCAGCAGCTTATTTCCGGACACAACGCGCGGGGGCGGGGAGCTGTTTTTT TRBD2 TRBV11-3 18 TRBJ2-2 .
CASRRTGTESNQPQHF TGTGCCAGTAGGCGGACCGGGACAGAGAGCAATCAGCCCCAGCATTTT TRBD1 TRBV19 16 TRBJ1-5 .
CAWSFLRSSYNSPLHF TGTGCCTGGAGTTTCCTACGGAGCTCCTATAATTCACCCCTCCACTTT . TRBV30 16 TRBJ1-6 .
CASRGGTNTGELFF TGCGCCAGCAGAGGCGGCACGAACACCGGGGAGCTGTTTTTT . TRBV4-1 14 TRBJ2-2 .
CASSFGGGTNEKLFF TGTGCCAGCAGCTTCGGGGGAGGTACTAATGAAAAACTGTTTTTT . TRBV7-9 15 TRBJ1-4 .
CASSLAGLSYNEQFF TGTGCCAGCAGCTTAGCGGGACTCTCCTACAATGAGCAGTTCTTC TRBD2 TRBV6-5 15 TRBJ2-1 once
CASSLRGGANTGELFF TGTGCCAGCAGTTTACGCGGGGGGGCGAACACCGGGGAGCTGTTTTTT TRBD2 TRBV2 16 TRBJ2-2 few
CSGTQGARSGETQYF TGCAGCGGAACTCAGGGGGCGCGATCAGGGGAGACCCAGTACTTC TRBD1 TRBV29-1 15 TRBJ2-5 .
CASRRGLAGLETQYF TGTGCTAGCAGACGTGGACTAGCGGGACTAGAGACCCAGTACTTC TRBD2 TRBV7-7 15 TRBJ2-5 .
CASSKGQGNNQPQHF TGTGCCAGTAGTAAGGGACAGGGTAATAATCAGCCCCAGCATTTT TRBD1 TRBV19 15 TRBJ1-5 once
CASSQVGGGGTDTQYF TGCGCCAGCAGCCAAGTTGGGGGGGGCGGGACAGATACGCAGTATTTT . TRBV4-1 16 TRBJ2-3 .
CASSLDYQRERHRETQYF TGTGCCAGCAGCTTAGATTATCAGCGGGAGAGGCATCGGGAGACCCAGTACTTC TRBD2 TRBV11-3 18 TRBJ2-5 .
CASSQWASQGANTEAFF TGTGCCAGCAGCCAGTGGGCCTCACAGGGGGCCAACACTGAAGCTTTCTTT TRBD1 TRBV3-1/TRBV3-2 17 TRBJ1-1 .
CASSGGLRDEQFF TGCGCCAGCAGTGGGGGGCTGCGCGATGAGCAGTTCTTC . TRBV10-1 13 TRBJ2-1 .
CASSPVGQADYGYTF TGTGCCAGCTCACCCGTCGGACAGGCGGACTATGGCTACACCTTC TRBD1 TRBV18 15 TRBJ1-2 .
CASSLSGGSFSYNEQFF TGTGCCAGCAGTTTATCGGGTGGGAGCTTCTCCTACAATGAGCAGTTCTTC . TRBV27 17 TRBJ2-1 once
CASSLAGVGTSEQYF TGCGCCAGCAGCTTGGCCGGGGTGGGGACTTCCGAGCAGTACTTC . TRBV5-1 15 TRBJ2-7 .
CASSLEGLANEQFF TGTGCCAGTAGTCTAGAGGGTCTAGCAAATGAGCAGTTCTTC . TRBV19 14 TRBJ2-1 .
CAWSINNEQFF TGTGCCTGGAGTATCAACAATGAGCAGTTCTTC . TRBV30 11 TRBJ2-1 once
CATSDPPPGQGRDEQFF TGTGCCACCAGTGACCCCCCGCCGGGACAGGGAAGGGATGAGCAGTTCTTC TRBD1 TRBV24-1 17 TRBJ2-1 once
CASSLRGKSNQPQHF TGTGCCAGCAGCTTGCGGGGGAAGAGCAATCAGCCCCAGCATTTT . TRBV5-6 15 TRBJ1-5 .
CARRQGCNSPLHF TGTGCCAGGAGACAGGGGTGCAATTCACCCCTCCACTTT TRBD1 TRBV6-4 13 TRBJ1-6 .
CASRPTSGGAETQYF TGTGCCAGCAGGCCGACTAGCGGGGGGGCGGAGACCCAGTACTTC TRBD2 TRBV27 15 TRBJ2-5 once
CASSNPEGAARSSGANVLTF TGTGCCAGTAGTAACCCGGAGGGGGCAGCGAGGAGCTCTGGGGCCAACGTCCTGACTTTC . TRBV19 20 TRBJ2-6 .
CASSLGTVTYEQYF TGTGCCAGCAGCTTGGGGACAGTAACCTACGAGCAGTACTTC . TRBV5-5 14 TRBJ2-7 .
CASSSQGFYEQYF TGTGCCAGCAGTTCACAGGGCTTCTACGAGCAGTACTTC . TRBV12-3/TRBV12-4 13 TRBJ2-7 .
CASSASTGETGELFF TGTGCCAGCAGCGCATCGACAGGGGAAACCGGGGAGCTGTTTTTT TRBD1 TRBV9 15 TRBJ2-2 .
CASSLVYNEQFF TGTGCCAGCAGCTTAGTATACAATGAGCAGTTCTTC . TRBV11-2 12 TRBJ2-1 .
CASSETGGEQYF TGTGCCAGCAGTGAGACAGGGGGAGAGCAGTACTTC TRBD1 TRBV6-6 12 TRBJ2-7 .
CASSKGQGTATNEKLFF TGTGCCAGTAGTAAGGGACAGGGGACGGCAACTAATGAAAAACTGTTTTTT TRBD1 TRBV19 17 TRBJ1-4 .
CASSLKPTGDAQPQHF TGTGCCAGCAGCTTAAAGCCGACAGGGGATGCTCAGCCCCAGCATTTT TRBD1 TRBV7-9 16 TRBJ1-5 .
CASSWTTGTEAFF TGTGCCAGCAGCTGGACGACAGGCACTGAAGCTTTCTTT . TRBV6-5 13 TRBJ1-1 .
CASSLDGGGNQPQHF TGCGCCAGCAGCTTGGATGGGGGCGGCAATCAGCCCCAGCATTTT . TRBV5-1 15 TRBJ1-5 .
CASNIYEQFF TGTGCCAGCAATATTTATGAGCAGTTCTTC . TRBV2 10 TRBJ2-1 .
CASSYVGAREQYF TGTGCCAGCAGTTACGTTGGGGCCCGCGAGCAGTACTTC . TRBV6-5 13 TRBJ2-7 .
CASSSPDRGNIQYF TGTGCCAGCAGCTCACCTGACAGGGGAAACATTCAGTACTTC TRBD1 TRBV7-9 14 TRBJ2-4 .
CATSSGASSYNEQFF TGTGCCACTTCTAGCGGGGCTAGCTCCTACAATGAGCAGTTCTTC TRBD2 TRBV2 15 TRBJ2-1 .
CASRGGSGSYNEQFF TGCGCCAGCAGGGGAGGTAGCGGGTCCTACAATGAGCAGTTCTTC TRBD2 TRBV5-1 15 TRBJ2-1 once
CASSLTEGPLHF TGTGCCAGCAGCCTCACGGAGGGACCCCTCCACTTT . TRBV7-9 12 TRBJ1-6 few